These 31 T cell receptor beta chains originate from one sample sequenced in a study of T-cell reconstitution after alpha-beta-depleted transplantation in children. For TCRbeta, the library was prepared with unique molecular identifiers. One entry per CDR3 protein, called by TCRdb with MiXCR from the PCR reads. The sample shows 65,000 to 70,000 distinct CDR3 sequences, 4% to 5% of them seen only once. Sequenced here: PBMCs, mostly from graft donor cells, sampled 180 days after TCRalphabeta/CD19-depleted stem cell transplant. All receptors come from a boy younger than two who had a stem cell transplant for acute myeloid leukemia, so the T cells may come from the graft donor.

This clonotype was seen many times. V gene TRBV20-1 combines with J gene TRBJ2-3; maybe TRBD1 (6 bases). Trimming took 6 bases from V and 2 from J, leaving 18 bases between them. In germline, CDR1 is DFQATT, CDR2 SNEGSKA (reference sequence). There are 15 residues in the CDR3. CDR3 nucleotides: TGCAGTGCCACCTCGCCGACAGGCCTCACAGATACGCAGTATTTT. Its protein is CSATSPTGLTDTQYF.

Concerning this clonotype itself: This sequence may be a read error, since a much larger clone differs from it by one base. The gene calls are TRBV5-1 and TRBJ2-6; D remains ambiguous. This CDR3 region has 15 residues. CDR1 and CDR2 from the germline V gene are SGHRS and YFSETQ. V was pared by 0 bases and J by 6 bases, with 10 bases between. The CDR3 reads CASSLDSTAANVLTF. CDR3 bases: TGCGCCAGCAGCTTGGACAGTACTGCGGCCAACGTCCTGACTTTC.

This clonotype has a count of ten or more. The CDR3 here is CATSLSVRTFSTDTQYF. As DNA, the CDR3 is TGTGCCACCAGCTTATCCGTAAGGACTTTCAGCACAGATACGCAGTATTTT. The V and J genes are TRBV15 and TRBJ2-3; D perhaps matches TRBD2 (5 bases). Per the germline V gene, CDR1 is LNHNV and CDR2 is YYDKDF (reference sequence). The CDR3 contains 17 residues. The V and J ends lost 5 bases and 0 bases respectively, with 18 bases between them.

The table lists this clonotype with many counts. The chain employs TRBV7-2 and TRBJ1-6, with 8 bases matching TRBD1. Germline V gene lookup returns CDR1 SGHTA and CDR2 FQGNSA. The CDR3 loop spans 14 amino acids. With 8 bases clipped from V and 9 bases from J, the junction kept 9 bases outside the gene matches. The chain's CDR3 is CASGRQGIGSPLHF. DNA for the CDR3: TGTGCCAGCGGGCGACAGGGGATCGGTTCACCCCTCCACTTT.

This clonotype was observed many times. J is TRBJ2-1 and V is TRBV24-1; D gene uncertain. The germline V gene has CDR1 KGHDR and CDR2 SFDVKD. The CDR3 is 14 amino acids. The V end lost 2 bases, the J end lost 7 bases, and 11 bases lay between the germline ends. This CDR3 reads CATSDSRPVNEQFF. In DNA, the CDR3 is TGTGCCACCAGTGATTCGCGTCCAGTTAATGAGCAGTTCTTC.

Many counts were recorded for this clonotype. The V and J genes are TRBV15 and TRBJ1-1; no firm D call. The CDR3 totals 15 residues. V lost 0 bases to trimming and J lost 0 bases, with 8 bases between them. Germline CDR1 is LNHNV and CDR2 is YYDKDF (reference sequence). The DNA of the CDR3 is TGTGCCACCAGCAGAGATAGGGTACTGAACACTGAAGCTTTCTTT. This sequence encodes CATSRDRVLNTEAFF.

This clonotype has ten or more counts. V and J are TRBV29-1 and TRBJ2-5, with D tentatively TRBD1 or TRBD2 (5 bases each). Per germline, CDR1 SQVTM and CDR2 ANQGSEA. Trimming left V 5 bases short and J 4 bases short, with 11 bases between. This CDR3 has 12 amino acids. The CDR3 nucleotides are TGCAGCGTTAACCCAGGGAGAGAGACCCAGTACTTC. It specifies CSVNPGRETQYF.

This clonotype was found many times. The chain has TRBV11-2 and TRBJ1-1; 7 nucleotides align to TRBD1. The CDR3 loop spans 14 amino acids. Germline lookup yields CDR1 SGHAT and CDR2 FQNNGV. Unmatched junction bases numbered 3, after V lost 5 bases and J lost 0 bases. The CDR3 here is CASSQGQLNTEAFF. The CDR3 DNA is TGTGCCAGCAGCCAGGGACAGTTGAACACTGAAGCTTTCTTT.

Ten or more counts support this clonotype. Here the CDR3 DNA reads TGTGCCAGCAGCTCCGGGGGGGCCTTCTCCTACAATGAGCAGTTCTTC. This encodes CASSSGGAFSYNEQFF. The chain joins TRBV7-8 to TRBJ2-1, with 8 bases fitting TRBD2. The CDR3 has 16 amino acids. In germline, CDR1 is SGHVS, CDR2 FQNEAQ. V gave up 4 bases and J gave up 0 bases; unmatched junction bases: 5.

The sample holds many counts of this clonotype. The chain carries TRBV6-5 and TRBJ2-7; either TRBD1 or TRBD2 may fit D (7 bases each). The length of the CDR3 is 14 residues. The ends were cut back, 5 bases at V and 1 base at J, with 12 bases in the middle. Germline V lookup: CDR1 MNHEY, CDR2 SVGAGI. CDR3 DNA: TGTGCCAGCAGTCAGGGGGGGCTTTCCTACGAGCAGTACGTC. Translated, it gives CASSQGGLSYEQYV.

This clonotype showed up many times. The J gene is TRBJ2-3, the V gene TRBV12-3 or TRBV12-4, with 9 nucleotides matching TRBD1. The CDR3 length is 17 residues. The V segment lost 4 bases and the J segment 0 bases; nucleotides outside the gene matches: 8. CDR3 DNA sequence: TGTGCCAGCAGTTCTCCTTCCGGGACAGGGAGCACAGATACGCAGTATTTT. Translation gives CASSSPSGTGSTDTQYF.

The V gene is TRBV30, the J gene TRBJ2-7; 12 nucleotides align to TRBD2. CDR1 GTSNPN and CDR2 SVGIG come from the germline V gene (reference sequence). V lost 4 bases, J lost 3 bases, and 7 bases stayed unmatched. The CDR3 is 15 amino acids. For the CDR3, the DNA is TGTGCCTGGATGGCGGGACTAGCGGGCGGCTACGAGCAGTACTTC. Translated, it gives CAWMAGLAGGYEQYF. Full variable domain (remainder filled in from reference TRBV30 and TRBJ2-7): SQTIHQWPATLVQPVGSPLSLECTVEGTSNPNLYWYRQAAGRGLQLLFYSVGIGQISSEVPQNLSASRPQDRQFILSSKKLLLSDSGFYLCAWMAGLAGGYEQYFGPGTRLTVT.

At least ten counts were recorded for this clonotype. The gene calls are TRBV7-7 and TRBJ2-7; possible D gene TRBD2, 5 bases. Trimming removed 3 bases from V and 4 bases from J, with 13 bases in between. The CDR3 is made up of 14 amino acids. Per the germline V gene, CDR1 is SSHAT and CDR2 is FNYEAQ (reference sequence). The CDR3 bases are TGTGCCAGCAGCTTGAGCCACGGGAAGTACGAGCAGTACTTC. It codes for CASSLSHGKYEQYF. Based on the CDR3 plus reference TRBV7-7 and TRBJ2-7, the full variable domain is GAGVSQSPRYKVTKRGQDVTLRCDPISSHATLYWYQQALGQGPEFLTYFNYEAQPDKSGLPSDRFSAERPEGSISTLTIQRTEQRDSAMYRCASSLSHGKYEQYFGPGTRLTVT.

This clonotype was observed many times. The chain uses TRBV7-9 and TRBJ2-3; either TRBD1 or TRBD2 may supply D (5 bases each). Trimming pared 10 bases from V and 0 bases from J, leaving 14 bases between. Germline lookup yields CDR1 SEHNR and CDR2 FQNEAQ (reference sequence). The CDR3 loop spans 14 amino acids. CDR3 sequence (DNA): TGTGCCACCCGGGACGGAGAGAGCACAGATACGCAGTATTTT. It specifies CATRDGESTDTQYF.

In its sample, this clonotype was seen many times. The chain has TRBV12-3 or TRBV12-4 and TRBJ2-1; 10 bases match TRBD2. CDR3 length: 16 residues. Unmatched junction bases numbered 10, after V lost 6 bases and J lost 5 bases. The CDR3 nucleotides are TGTGCCAGCAGCAACTTTAGCGGGGGGCTTGACAATGAGCAGTTCTTC. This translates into CASSNFSGGLDNEQFF.

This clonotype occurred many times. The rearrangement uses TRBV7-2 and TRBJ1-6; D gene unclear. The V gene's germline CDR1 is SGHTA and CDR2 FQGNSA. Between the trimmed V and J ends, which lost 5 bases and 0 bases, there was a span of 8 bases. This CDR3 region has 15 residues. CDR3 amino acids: CASSPGSSYNSPLHF. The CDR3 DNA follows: TGTGCCAGCAGCCCCGGCAGCTCCTATAATTCACCCCTCCACTTT.

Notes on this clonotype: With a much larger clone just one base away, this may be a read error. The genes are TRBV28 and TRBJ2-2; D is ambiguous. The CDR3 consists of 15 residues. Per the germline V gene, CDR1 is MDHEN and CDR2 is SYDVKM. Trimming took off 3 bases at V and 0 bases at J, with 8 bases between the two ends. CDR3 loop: CASSFPRSNTGELFF. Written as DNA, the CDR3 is TGTGCCAGCAGTTTTCCTAGATCGAACACCGGGGAGCTGTTTTTT. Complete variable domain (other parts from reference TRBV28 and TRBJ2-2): DVKVTQSSRYLVKRTGEKVFLECVQDMDHENMFWYRQDPGLGLRLIYFSYDVKMKEKGDIPEGYSVSREKKERFSLILESASTNQTSMYLCASSFPRSNTGELFFGEGSRLTVL.

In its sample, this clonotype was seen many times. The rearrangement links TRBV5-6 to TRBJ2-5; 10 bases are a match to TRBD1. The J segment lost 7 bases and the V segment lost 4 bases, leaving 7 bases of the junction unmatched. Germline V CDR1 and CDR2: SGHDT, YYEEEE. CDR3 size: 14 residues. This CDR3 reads CASSGTGALWTQYF. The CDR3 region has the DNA TGTGCCAGCAGCGGGACAGGGGCTCTCTGGACCCAGTACTTC.

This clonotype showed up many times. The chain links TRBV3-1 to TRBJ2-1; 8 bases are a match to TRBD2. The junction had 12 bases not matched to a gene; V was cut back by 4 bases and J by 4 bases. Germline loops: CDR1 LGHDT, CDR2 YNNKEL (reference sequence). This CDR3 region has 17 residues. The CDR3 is CASSRELAAARYNEQFF. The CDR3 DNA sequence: TGTGCCAGCAGCCGCGAACTAGCGGCTGCTCGGTACAATGAGCAGTTCTTC.

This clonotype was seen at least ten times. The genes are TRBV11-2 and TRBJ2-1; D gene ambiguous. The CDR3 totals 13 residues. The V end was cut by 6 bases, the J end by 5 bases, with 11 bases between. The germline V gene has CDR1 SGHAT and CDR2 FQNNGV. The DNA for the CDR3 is TGTGCCAGCAGGCATCAACTTAACAATGAGCAGTTCTTC. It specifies CASRHQLNNEQFF. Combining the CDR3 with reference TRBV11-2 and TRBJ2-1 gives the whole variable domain EAGVAQSPRYKIIEKRQSVAFWCNPISGHATLYWYQQILGQGPKLLIQFQNNGVVDDSQLPKDRFSAERLKGVDSTLKIQPAKLEDSAVYLCASRHQLNNEQFFGPGTRLTVL.

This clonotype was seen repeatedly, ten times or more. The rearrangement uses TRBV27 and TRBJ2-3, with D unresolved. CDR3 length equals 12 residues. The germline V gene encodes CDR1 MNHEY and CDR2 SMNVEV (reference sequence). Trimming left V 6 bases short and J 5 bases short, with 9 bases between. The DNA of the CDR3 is TGTGCCAGCAGGGCGGTGCTAGATACGCAGTATTTT. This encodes CASRAVLDTQYF.

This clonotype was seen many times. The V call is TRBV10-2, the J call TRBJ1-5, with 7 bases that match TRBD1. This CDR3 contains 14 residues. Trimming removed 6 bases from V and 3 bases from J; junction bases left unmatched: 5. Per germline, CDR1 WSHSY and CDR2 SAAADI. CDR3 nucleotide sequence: TGCGCCAGCAGCTCGACAGGGATCAATCAGCCCCAGCATTTT. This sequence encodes CASSSTGINQPQHF.

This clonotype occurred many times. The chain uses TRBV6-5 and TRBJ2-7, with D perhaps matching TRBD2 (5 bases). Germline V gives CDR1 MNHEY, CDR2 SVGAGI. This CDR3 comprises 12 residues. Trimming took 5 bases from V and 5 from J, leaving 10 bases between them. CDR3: CASSRGLHEQYF. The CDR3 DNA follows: TGTGCCAGCAGTCGGGGTCTACACGAGCAGTACTTC.

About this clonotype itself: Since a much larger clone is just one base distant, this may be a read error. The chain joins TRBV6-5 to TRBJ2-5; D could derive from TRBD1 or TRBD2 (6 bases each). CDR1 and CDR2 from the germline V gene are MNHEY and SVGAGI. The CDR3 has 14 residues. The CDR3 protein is CATSYLRGAETQYF. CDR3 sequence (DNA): TGTGCCACCAGTTACTTGAGGGGGGCCGAGACCCAGTACTTC.

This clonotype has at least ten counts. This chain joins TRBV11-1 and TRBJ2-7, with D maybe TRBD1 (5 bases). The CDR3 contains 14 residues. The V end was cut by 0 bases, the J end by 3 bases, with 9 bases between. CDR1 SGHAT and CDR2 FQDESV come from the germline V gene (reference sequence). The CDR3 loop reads CASSLASQGYEQYF. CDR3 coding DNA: TGTGCCAGCAGCTTAGCGAGTCAGGGCTACGAGCAGTACTTC.

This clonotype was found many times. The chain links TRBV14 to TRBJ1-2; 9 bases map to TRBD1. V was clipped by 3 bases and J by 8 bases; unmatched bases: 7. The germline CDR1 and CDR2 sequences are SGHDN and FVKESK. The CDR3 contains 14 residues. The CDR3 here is CASSHVQGARGYTF. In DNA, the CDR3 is TGTGCCAGCAGCCACGTACAGGGGGCGAGGGGCTACACCTTC.

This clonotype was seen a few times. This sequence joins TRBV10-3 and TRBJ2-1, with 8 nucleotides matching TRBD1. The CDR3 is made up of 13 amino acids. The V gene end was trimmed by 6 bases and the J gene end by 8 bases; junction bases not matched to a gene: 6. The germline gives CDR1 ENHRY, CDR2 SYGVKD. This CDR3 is CAISRQGLDEQFF. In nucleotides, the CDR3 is TGTGCCATCAGCCGACAGGGGCTGGATGAGCAGTTCTTC.

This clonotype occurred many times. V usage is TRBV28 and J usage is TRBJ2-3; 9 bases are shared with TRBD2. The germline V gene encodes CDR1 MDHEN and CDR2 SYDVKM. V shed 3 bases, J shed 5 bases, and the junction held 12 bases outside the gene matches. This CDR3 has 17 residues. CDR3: CASSFGLRGGLGDTQYF. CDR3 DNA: TGTGCCAGCAGTTTCGGGCTGCGGGGGGGCCTGGGAGATACGCAGTATTTT.

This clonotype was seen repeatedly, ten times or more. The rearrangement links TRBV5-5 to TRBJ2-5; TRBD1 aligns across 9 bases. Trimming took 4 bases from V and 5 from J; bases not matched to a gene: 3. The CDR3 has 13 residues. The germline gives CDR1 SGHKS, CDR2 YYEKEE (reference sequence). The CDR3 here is CASSGTGIETQYF. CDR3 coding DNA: TGTGCCAGCAGCGGGACAGGGATTGAGACCCAGTACTTC.

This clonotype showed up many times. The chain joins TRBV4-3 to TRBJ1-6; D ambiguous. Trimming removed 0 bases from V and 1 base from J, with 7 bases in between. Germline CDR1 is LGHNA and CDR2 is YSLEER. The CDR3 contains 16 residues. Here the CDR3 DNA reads TGCGCCAGCAGCCAAGATGGGCGGTCCTATAATTCACCCCTCCACTTT. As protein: CASSQDGRSYNSPLHF.

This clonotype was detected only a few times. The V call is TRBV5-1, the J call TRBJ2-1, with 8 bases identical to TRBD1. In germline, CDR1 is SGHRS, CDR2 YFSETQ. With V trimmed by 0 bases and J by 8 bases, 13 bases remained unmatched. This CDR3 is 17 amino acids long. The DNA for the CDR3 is TGCGCCAGCAGCTTGGAGGGCAGGGGGCACAAAGTGGATGAGCAGTTCTTC. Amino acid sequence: CASSLEGRGHKVDEQFF.